Below, 3 T cell receptor beta chains from the same sample are listed, as sequenced in a study of T-cell memory formation after mild COVID-19. TCRdb used MiXCR to reprocess the 5' RACE reads, holding one entry per CDR3 protein. The sample yields 390,000 or so distinct CDR3 sequences, approximately 15% seen once. Sequenced material: PBMCs or a T cell subset sorted from them (not recorded which). These receptors were collected from a young man who had mild COVID-19 (a few samples of this study predate the infection). Cell type and time point are not known.

This clonotype was detected only a few times. The chain combines TRBV12-3 or TRBV12-4 with TRBJ2-7; possibly TRBD1 for D (5 bases). The CDR3 is 14 residues long. V was shortened by 2 bases and J by 2 bases, with 10 bases between the two germline ends. The CDR3 sequence is CASSLLGRAYEQYV. The CDR3 nucleotides read TGTGCCAGCAGTTTACTGGGCAGGGCCTACGAGCAGTACGTC.

The chain has TRBV6-1 and TRBJ1-6; tentative D call: TRBD1 (6 bases). Deletions cut 5 bases from V and 10 bases from J, with 18 bases between. Germline CDR1 and CDR2: MNHNS and SASEGT. The CDR3 is 15 amino acids. For the CDR3, the DNA is TGTGCCAGCAGTAGGGGGGGTACGGCAAGATCACCCCTCCACTTT. Residues: CASSRGGTARSPLHF.

In its sample, this clonotype was seen a few times. This chain links TRBV28 with TRBJ2-3; D not certain. Germline CDR1 reads MDHEN; CDR2 reads SYDVKM. The CDR3 contains 13 residues. With 8 bases removed from V and 10 bases from J, the gap between germline ends came to 19 bases. CDR3 in amino acids: CASVSPVTPAQYF. The CDR3 DNA sequence: TGTGCCAGCGTGTCGCCCGTGACTCCCGCGCAGTATTTT.